Given below is one T cell receptor (beta chain) in context. Its target is unknown. Assay used: immunoSEQ multiplex PCR; TCRdb lists only in-frame clones, some missing. This sample yields 150,000 to 200,000 clones, of which around 88% are seen a single time; around 10% belongs to the top ten. The data originate from a study of T cell responses to AZD1222 COVID-19 vaccine. Broader study findings: Mostly white British, mostly female donors; authors suggested clonal diversity may be underestimated. Sampled repertoires all dated from after the peak T cell response.

The germline CDR1 and CDR2 sequences are SQVTM and ANQGSEA. The CDR3 consists of 14 residues. The V and J ends lost 1 base and 3 bases respectively, with 12 bases between them. Second doses at about 4 or about 12 weeks were pooled. Sample: peripheral blood, taken 28 days after the second AZD1222 dose. This receptor was taken from an adult who received the AZD1222 COVID-19 vaccine. The rearrangement links TRBV29-1 to TRBJ2-5, with a possible D match to TRBD1 (6 bases). The DNA for the CDR3 is TGCAGCGTTGAAGGGGGACAAGGGGAAGAGACCCAGTACTTC. The encoded protein is CSVEGGQGEETQYF. The variable domain in full, with the rest retrieved from reference TRBV29-1 and TRBJ2-5, is SAVISQKPSRDICQRGTSLTIQCQVDSQVTMMFWYRQQPGQSLTLIATANQGSEATYESGFVIDKFPISRPNLTFSTLTVSNMSPEDSSIYLCSVEGGQGEETQYFGPGTRLLVL.